Given below is one TCR beta chain in context. There are many counts of this clonotype. This clone's antigen is unknown. No base-level quality is on record; no much larger clone is a single base apart. This record belongs to a study of identical twins (dated by TCRdb to 2016 to 2017). About the investigation overall: The study deep-sequenced TCR alpha and beta repertoires from monozygotic twins, unrelated adults of various ages and cord blood to test whether fetal clonotypes persist. To rule out contamination, replicate twin experiments were performed at different times with different library preparation protocols. Study-wide findings and limitations: Out-of-frame TCR alpha sharing in monozygotic twins was systematically underestimated by recombination models, whereas sharing between unrelated individuals was in agreement with the recombination models. Invariant T cells such as MAIT and iNKT could partly confound zero-insertion analyses, although diverse VJ usage argued against such confounding for most clonotypes. Because the same donors could not be followed over many years, the conclusions depended on cross-sectional statistical analysis. The excess sharing between twins in beta out-of-frame sequences was weaker because fewer shared sequences reduced the signal-to-noise ratio. Compared with coincidental sharing between unrelated individuals, out-of-frame TCR alpha sequences shared between twins had an excess of sequences with low generation probability. Fewer insertions were carried by abundant cord blood beta clonotypes, a similar but weaker trend appeared in young adult naive repertoires, and no such trend appeared in memory repertoires.

Every donor in the study was a healthy Caucasian. Three unrelated non-twin adults were additionally sequenced: a male aged 18 to 29, a male aged 50 to 60 and a female aged 50 to 60. Miltenyi CD45RO+ enrichment and human naive T-cell isolation kits were used to isolate memory (CD45RO+) and naive T cells from PBMC. Taken from cysteine to phenylalanine, the CDR3 has 16 residues. Only the CDR3 portion is preserved as DNA: 48 bases, with reading frame beginning at the first base. V is shortened by 0 bases, J by 3 bases, and the region joining them spans 16 bases. The germline V gene encodes CDR1 SGHKS and CDR2 YYEKEE (reference sequence). Libraries were constructed by 5' RACE. The sequencing machine was an Illumina HiSeq 2000. A universal primer binding site was introduced by template switching, and a unique molecular identifier was present in the final cDNA, enabling accurate counting of TCR cDNA molecules. Specific primers in the conserved constant-segment region were used to synthesize first-strand cDNA for TCR alpha and beta chains. To control for contamination, every cDNA library was double barcoded, receiving both a SMART-Mk sample barcode and Illumina barcodes. TruSeq adapter sequences along with Illumina sample barcodes were introduced in two successive PCR steps. The Illumina HiSeq platform was used with custom primers to sequence TCR alpha and beta cDNA libraries. For the original study's pipeline: Unique molecular identifiers were extracted from raw reads with MiGEC, and CDR3 positions were determined with MiXCR. For each individual, recombination models were inferred using an EM algorithm with the repgenHMM and IGoR tools. Shared clonotype analysis was performed with the tcR package in R, normalizing sharing by the product of cloneset sizes. To study raw recombination free of thymic and clonal selection effects, out-of-frame nonproductive sequences were analyzed. The raw public data were reprocessed by TCRdb itself: fastp quality trimming at Q25, MiXCR clonotype calling, in-frame beta chains only. CDR3 protein sequences are deduplicated, and each keeps its most common genes and DNA. The V and J calls and clone size are TCRdb's, not the authors'. This sample gives some 710,000 distinct CDR3 sequences in total; around 6.1% of them show up just once. Of the sample, about 1.8% is held by the ten largest clones.

Source material: naive T cells sorted from blood. This specimen's cell subset or site label, per the study, means: cells isolated with a human naive T-cell isolation kit. The TCR originated in a man between 18 and 29 years old in good health. The receptor chain draws on TRBV5-5 and TRBJ2-7, and perhaps TRBD1 as D gene, on 5 matching bases. The base sequence is TGTGCCAGCAGCTTGGTAGCTCGGACAAGAGTCTACGAGCAGTACTTC. Translation gives CASSLVARTRVYEQYF.